This passage covers 15 T cell receptor beta chains from one sample sequenced in a study of spatial heterogeneity in lung cancer (dated by TCRdb to between 2018 and 2021). According to the study, the label for this sample's time point signals: sample taken at primary tumor resection. Libraries were constructed by 5' RACE. Sequencing relied on a NextSeq 500. TCRdb reprocessing: public reads trimmed at Q25 with fastp, clones called with MiXCR, in-frame beta chains kept. CDR3 protein duplicates are merged, each entry listing the most common genes and DNA. The sample profile shows fewer than 40,000 distinct CDR3 sequences; roughly 7.4% of them were found once. Under 30% of the sample rests with the top ten. The sequencing used PBMCs, collected at surgery. The receptor source for this set is a male donor with early-stage non-small cell lung cancer.

In this sample, this clonotype turned up many times. The gene calls are TRBV3-1 and TRBJ2-2; possibly TRBD1 for D (6 bases). Germline V gives CDR1 LGHDT, CDR2 YNNKEL (reference sequence). The CDR3 extends over 16 amino acids. V lost 4 bases to trimming and J lost 5 bases, with 17 bases between them. The CDR3 bases are TGTGCCAGCAGCCCGGGGATACAGGGAGCGACCGGGGAGCTGTTTTTT. As protein: CASSPGIQGATGELFF.

This clonotype was counted at least ten times. The chain combines TRBV11-3 with TRBJ2-7; possible D gene TRBD1, 6 bases. The CDR3 covers 15 residues. Germline V CDR1 and CDR2: SGHNT, YENEEA. V lost 5 bases to trimming and J lost 3 bases, with 17 bases between them. CDR3 coding DNA: TGTGCCAGCAGCCCCAGAGGCACAGGGTTCTACGAGCAGTACTTC. It codes for CASSPRGTGFYEQYF.

This clonotype was observed many times. The chain has TRBV7-9 and TRBJ1-4; D uncertain. The germline CDR1 and CDR2 sequences are SEHNR and FQNEAQ (reference sequence). V was trimmed by 6 bases and J by 1 base, leaving 9 bases between them. CDR3 length: 14 residues. In DNA, the CDR3 is TGTGCCAGCAGGACTGAAAGAACTAATGAAAAACTGTTTTTT. Translation: CASRTERTNEKLFF.

This clonotype was detected many times. The CDR3 coding sequence is TGTGCCAGCAGCGCCCCGGGACAGGGAGCCTACGAGCAGTACGTC. This codes for CASSAPGQGAYEQYV. V is TRBV11-1 and J is TRBJ2-7, with 9 bases aligning to TRBD1. The germline gives CDR1 SGHAT, CDR2 FQDESV (reference sequence). The CDR3 runs to 15 residues. V gave up 5 bases and J gave up 2 bases; unmatched junction bases: 7.

The table lists this clonotype with many counts. The chain joins TRBV3-1 to TRBJ2-5; 12 bases fit TRBD2. The trim removed 1 base at V and 4 bases at J, leaving 7 bases unmatched. Looked up from germline, CDR1 is LGHDT and CDR2 is YNNKEL (reference sequence). The CDR3 is 17 amino acids. The CDR3: CASSQVTSGRTGETQYF. CDR3 nucleotide sequence: TGTGCCAGCAGCCAAGTGACTAGCGGGAGAACAGGAGAGACCCAGTACTTC.

This clonotype was counted a few times. The chain has TRBV6-5 and TRBJ2-5, with 7 nucleotides matching TRBD1. The CDR3 loop spans 14 amino acids. J lost 5 bases, V lost 4 bases, and 7 bases had no gene match. Germline CDR1 reads MNHEY; CDR2 reads SVGAGI. CDR3 DNA sequence: TGTGCCAGCAGTTCAAACAGGGGCCGGGAGACCCAGTACTTC. Protein: CASSSNRGRETQYF.

The gene calls are TRBV3-2 and TRBJ2-7. TRBV3-2 is deemed a pseudogene. The CDR3 covers 14 residues. CDR3 sequence (DNA): TGTGCCAGCAGTCTGCGAGGGAGAACCTACGAGCAGTACGTC. Protein: CASSLRGRTYEQYV.

The chain couples TRBV7-9 to TRBJ1-2, with D maybe TRBD1 (5 bases). This CDR3 is built from 15 residues. The V gene lost 3 bases and the J gene lost 4 bases, with 15 bases spanning the gap. Germline V gene sequence: CDR1 SEHNR, CDR2 FQNEAQ (reference sequence). The DNA for the CDR3 is TGTGCCAGCAGCTTCGGGGCGGGGCTGGGCTATGGCTACACCTTC. Encoded protein: CASSFGAGLGYGYTF.

The rearrangement uses TRBV6-5 and TRBJ1-4; 7 bases align to TRBD1. Germline V gene lookup returns CDR1 MNHEY and CDR2 SVGAGI. The CDR3 has 13 residues. J gave up 5 bases and V 10 bases, and 7 bases lay outside the gene matches. The CDR3 sequence: CATHRTGNEKLFF. DNA of the CDR3: TGTGCCACTCACCGGACAGGCAATGAAAAACTGTTTTTT.

This clonotype has a count of ten or more. The CDR3 region is CASSLGLAGTGELFF. CDR3 sequence (DNA): TGTGCCAGCAGTTTGGGACTAGCCGGTACCGGGGAGCTGTTTTTT. The chain is built from TRBV12-3 or TRBV12-4 and TRBJ2-2, with TRBD2 identical over 9 bases. J was trimmed by 5 bases and V by 3 bases; bases with no gene match: 4. The CDR3 is made up of 15 amino acids.

This clonotype was seen ten or more times. In nucleotides, the CDR3 is TGTGCCACCAGTGATAGTACGGGGGCCGGAGATACGCAGTATTTT. This gives the protein CATSDSTGAGDTQYF. The chain is built from TRBV24-1 and TRBJ2-3; D possibly matches TRBD1 or TRBD2 (6 bases each). Germline lookup yields CDR1 KGHDR and CDR2 SFDVKD. Trimming pared 3 bases from V and 5 bases from J, leaving 14 bases between. This CDR3 is built from 15 residues.

This clonotype was recorded a few times. The chain couples TRBV12-3 or TRBV12-4 to TRBJ2-3, with a tentative D call TRBD2 (6 bases). Trimming pared 4 bases from V and 1 base from J, leaving 12 bases between. CDR3 length: 15 residues. The CDR3 protein is CASSSRLVGTDTQYF. As DNA, the CDR3 is TGTGCCAGCAGTTCTCGACTAGTGGGCACAGATACGCAGTATTTT.

This clonotype was counted many times. The J gene is TRBJ1-1, the V gene TRBV7-9, with TRBD1 matching 8 bases. The CDR3 spans 14 residues. Trimming took 4 bases from V and 3 from J; bases not matched to a gene: 4. Germline CDR1 reads SEHNR; CDR2 reads FQNEAQ (reference sequence). CDR3 residues: CASSSDRGYTEAFF. In DNA form, the CDR3 reads TGTGCCAGCAGCTCCGACAGGGGTTACACTGAAGCTTTCTTT.

On this clonotype: An end of the junction does not agree with germline; a read error may underlie this. The chain recombines TRBV6-5 with TRBJ1-1, with 9 positions matching TRBD1. This CDR3 comprises 15 residues. The germline V gene has CDR1 MNHEY and CDR2 SVGAGI. CDR3 DNA sequence: TGTGCCAGCAGTTACGATATCTCATCCGGGACAGGGAAGAACTTT. It yields the protein CASSYDISSGTGKNF.

In this sample, this clonotype turned up many times. J is TRBJ2-5 and V is TRBV2; D remains unclear. V was trimmed by 2 bases and J by 4 bases, leaving 8 bases between them. The CDR3 extends over 13 amino acids. Germline V gene data show CDR1 as SNHLY and CDR2 as FYNNEI. CDR3 coding DNA: TGTGCCAGCAGTGAACCTTTCCGAGAGACCCAGTACTTC. Translation: CASSEPFRETQYF.